This T cell receptor beta chain was sequenced during a study of blood T cell repertoires in COVID-19. About the study: Collection of acute and convalescent COVID-19 samples took place in the United States, Italy and Spain. T cells, B-cell-depleted T cells, or PBMCs provided the cDNA or gDNA that served as material.

Germline CDR1 and CDR2: SGHDT and YYEEEE. This CDR3 region has 15 residues. After removal of 4 bases from V and 0 bases from J, the junction contained 4 bases not matched to a gene. Libraries were prepared by immunoSEQ multiplex PCR; TCRdb keeps only in-frame clonotypes and omits some of them. The sample holds 53,000 or so clones, over 85% seen once. The chain employs TRBV5-6 and TRBJ1-2, with 9 bases lining up with TRBD1. Sequencing used peripheral blood. The receptor's source is a man older than 75 with acute or convalescent COVID-19. DNA for the CDR3: TGTGCCAGCAGCAGGGGGACAGGGTCTAACTATGGCTACACCTTC. Protein: CASSRGTGSNYGYTF.